These 17 T cell receptor beta chains originate from one sample sequenced in a study of blood T cell repertoires in COVID-19. Repertoires were generated with immunoSEQ multiplex PCR, while TCRdb's copy carries only in-frame clones and drops some. The data hold more than 250,000 clones, with over 75% observed a single time. Source material: peripheral blood. These receptors were obtained from a man aged 50 to 60 with active or convalescent COVID-19.

The V call is TRBV28, the J call TRBJ1-6, with a tentative D call TRBD1 (5 bases). The germline V gene encodes CDR1 MDHEN and CDR2 SYDVKM. The CDR3 sequence is 15 residues long. V shed 5 bases and J shed 6 bases, with 14 bases lying between them. Written as DNA, the CDR3 is TGTGCCAGCAGTCTTCAGGGAAGAGGTAATTCACCCCTCCACTTT. Encoded protein: CASSLQGRGNSPLHF.

The V gene is TRBV5-4, the J gene TRBJ2-1; TRBD1 agrees at 7 bases. Trimming cost V 4 bases and J 7 bases; bases outside gene matches: 11. CDR3 length: 15 residues. The germline CDR1 and CDR2 sequences are SGHNT and YYREEE (reference sequence). CDR3 protein: CASSARGQTTNEQFF. As DNA, the CDR3 is TGTGCCAGCAGCGCCAGGGGACAGACCACAAATGAGCAGTTCTTC. Based on the CDR3 plus reference TRBV5-4 and TRBJ2-1, the full variable domain is ETGVTQSPTHLIKTRGQQVTLRCSSQSGHNTVSWYQQALGQGPQFIFQYYREEENGRGNFPPRFSGLQFPNYSSELNVNALELDDSALYLCASSARGQTTNEQFFGPGTRLTVL.

The chain is built from TRBV28 and TRBJ1-4; 7 positions match TRBD1. The CDR3 sequence is 14 residues long. Germline lookup yields CDR1 MDHEN and CDR2 SYDVKM. J lost 6 bases, V lost 2 bases, and 3 bases had no gene match. The DNA for the CDR3 is TGTGCCAGCAGTTTAGGGACAGCAGATGAAAAACTGTTTTTT. Translation gives CASSLGTADEKLFF.

V is TRBV19 and J is TRBJ2-7, with D tentatively TRBD2 (7 bases). V was cut by 6 bases and J by 7 bases, with 22 bases left in between. Germline CDR1 and CDR2: LNHDA and SQIVND (reference sequence). The CDR3 spans 15 residues. The CDR3 DNA follows: TGTGCCAGTAGCCAAAACGGGGGGCCAGGTACGGAGCAGTACTTC. As protein: CASSQNGGPGTEQYF.

The sample holds a few counts of this clone. CDR3 bases: TGTGCCAGTAGCCCGGACAGGCCCATCTATGGCTACACCTTC. This gives the protein CASSPDRPIYGYTF. The chain links TRBV19 to TRBJ1-2; 7 bases align to TRBD1. The CDR3 contains 14 residues. The V and J ends lost 6 bases and 4 bases, in that order; junction bases with no gene match: 8. Germline V gives CDR1 LNHDA, CDR2 SQIVND (reference sequence).

This chain uses TRBV29-1 with TRBJ1-4; possible D gene TRBD1, 6 bases. The CDR3 spans 15 residues. The V and J ends lost 7 bases and 7 bases respectively, with 22 bases between them. From germline, CDR1 is SQVTM and CDR2 ANQGSEA. CDR3 protein: CSARATGKTSEKLFF. CDR3 DNA: TGCAGCGCTCGAGCGACAGGAAAGACTTCTGAAAAACTGTTTTTT.

Written as DNA, the CDR3 is TGTGCCGGAGGACAGACATTCGGCTACACCTTC. Its protein is CAGGQTFGYTF. The V and J genes are TRBV30 and TRBJ1-2; TRBD1 might be the D (6 bases). The CDR3 runs to 11 residues. The germline V gene has CDR1 GTSNPN and CDR2 SVGIG (reference sequence). Between the trimmed V and J ends, which lost 8 bases and 8 bases, there was a span of 15 bases.

The CDR3 nucleotides read TGTGCCAGCAGCCGCAGAACAGGGGGCTCTGGAAACACCATATATTTT. It is translated as CASSRRTGGSGNTIYF. The chain is built from TRBV3-1 (or the pseudogene TRBV3-2) and TRBJ1-3, with 8 nucleotides matching TRBD1. This CDR3 comprises 16 residues. V was pared by 4 bases and J by 0 bases, with 5 bases of the junction left unmatched. CDR1 and CDR2 (germline): LGHDT, YNNKEL (reference sequence).

The chain couples TRBV2 to TRBJ1-3; 10 bases agree with TRBD1. The germline CDR1 and CDR2 sequences are SNHLY and FYNNEI. Unmatched junction bases numbered 5, after V lost 6 bases and J lost 3 bases. This CDR3 is 15 amino acids long. CDR3 in amino acids: CASSLGQGYGNTIYF. CDR3 DNA sequence: TGTGCCAGCAGCCTGGGACAGGGGTATGGAAACACCATATATTTT.

This clone was observed a handful of times. This chain connects TRBV10-3 to TRBJ1-5; a weak D match, TRBD1 (6 bases). The CDR3 extends over 16 amino acids. The germline CDR1 and CDR2 sequences are ENHRY and SYGVKD. Trimming left V 0 bases short and J 6 bases short, with 15 bases between. In DNA, the CDR3 is TGTGCCATCAGTGAGTCGGTAGCGACAGGCGGTCAGCCCCAGCATTTT. Protein sequence: CAISESVATGGQPQHF.

Comment on this clone: Within the sample, other DNA sequences also encode this same CDR3. This chain joins TRBV5-4 and TRBJ1-6; 7 bases map to TRBD1. CDR3 length equals 14 residues. Losses at the gene ends were 2 bases for V and 5 bases for J; bases not matched to a gene: 1. CDR1 is SGHNT and CDR2 is YYREEE in the germline V gene (reference sequence). The CDR3 loop is CASSLDRDNSPLHF. As DNA, the CDR3 is TGTGCCAGCAGCTTAGACAGGGATAATTCACCCCTCCACTTT.

The chain carries TRBV20-1 and TRBJ1-4; tentative D call: TRBD1 (5 bases). The V end was cut by 3 bases, the J end by 5 bases, with 10 bases between. The CDR3 length is 13 residues. Germline V lookup: CDR1 DFQATT, CDR2 SNEGSKA (reference sequence). The CDR3 region is CSASVGANEKLFF. In nucleotides, the CDR3 is TGCAGTGCTAGTGTAGGGGCAAATGAAAAACTGTTTTTT.

CDR3 in amino acids: CASTRDTYNEQFF. The CDR3 DNA follows: TGTGCCAGCACGAGGGACACCTACAATGAGCAGTTCTTC. The rearrangement uses TRBV2 and TRBJ2-1; perhaps TRBD1 as D (6 bases). The length of the CDR3 is 13 residues. V lost 7 bases to trimming and J lost 2 bases, with 9 bases between them. Germline CDR1 and CDR2: SNHLY and FYNNEI.

The V and J genes are TRBV9 and TRBJ2-2; possibly TRBD2 for D (5 bases). Germline V gene sequence: CDR1 SGDLS, CDR2 YYNGEE. The CDR3 has 15 residues. V dropped 2 bases and J dropped 1 base, with 9 bases sitting between them. CDR3: CASSVRGGNTGELFF. For the CDR3, the DNA is TGTGCCAGCAGCGTGCGAGGAGGGAACACCGGGGAGCTGTTTTTT. Using reference TRBV9 and TRBJ2-2 for the parts outside the CDR3, the full variable domain is DSGVTQTPKHLITATGQRVTLRCSPRSGDLSVYWYQQSLDQGLQFLIQYYNGEERAKGNILERFSAQQFPDLHSELNLSSLELGDSALYFCASSVRGGNTGELFFGEGSRLTVL.

The chain combines TRBV19 with TRBJ1-1; D is uncertain. With 7 bases removed from V and 3 bases from J, the gap between germline ends came to 27 bases. Germline V gene lookup returns CDR1 LNHDA and CDR2 SQIVND (reference sequence). This CDR3 is built from 18 residues. The CDR3 here is CASTPTRGYRQRDTEAFF. In DNA form, the CDR3 reads TGTGCCAGTACCCCCACCCGGGGATATCGTCAGCGGGACACTGAAGCTTTCTTT.

The rearrangement links TRBV12-3 or TRBV12-4 to TRBJ2-3; D ambiguous. The CDR3 is 13 residues long. Trimming took 1 base from V and 5 from J, leaving 7 bases between them. The CDR3 nucleotides are TGTGCCAGCAGTTTAGGTCCATTAGATACGCAGTATTTT. Amino acid sequence: CASSLGPLDTQYF.

The chain recombines TRBV28 with TRBJ1-4; 9 nucleotides line up with TRBD1. Trimming at V came to 5 bases and at J to 7 bases, leaving 2 bases not matched to a gene. This CDR3 spans 13 amino acids. In germline, CDR1 is MDHEN, CDR2 SYDVKM. The CDR3 DNA follows: TGTGCCAGCAGTCAGGGACAGGGTGAAAAACTGTTTTTT. Its translation is CASSQGQGEKLFF.